These T cell receptor beta chains were read from a single sample in a study of blood T cell repertoires in COVID-19. Profiled with immunoSEQ multiplex PCR; TCRdb holds only in-frame clones, not every one. This table has 170,000 or so clones, around four fifths appearing once. Sequenced input: peripheral blood. The receptors were gathered from a middle-aged woman with COVID-19, enrolled during active disease. The CDR3 runs from the conserved cysteine through the conserved F or W. The order of the fields is V gene, J gene, clone size, CDR3 length, CDR3 protein. Size values are once, few and many counts, or a class for expanded clones, and some rows have none.

TRBV7-3	TRBJ2-3	.	14	CASSPSQGWDTQYF
TRBV4-2	TRBJ2-1	once	19	CASSQVGSGGHPAGDEQFF
TRBV6-5	TRBJ1-2	few	12	CASTSTSYGYTF
TRBV5-6	TRBJ2-4	.	14	CASSSGQGAYIQYF
TRBV3-1/TRBV3-2	TRBJ1-1	.	15	CASSQGGRAVAEAFF
TRBV9	TRBJ1-1	.	15	CASSGITQTRTEAFF
TRBV29-1	TRBJ1-2	many	13	CSVEDQGNYGYTF
TRBV20-1	TRBJ2-6	.	15	CSASAQGAGANVLTF
TRBV3-1/TRBV3-2	TRBJ2-3	.	15	CASSHPTTPQDTQYF
TRBV7-9	TRBJ1-1	.	13	CASSLGAGAEAFF
TRBV5-4	TRBJ1-4	few	14	CASSLRQGGEKLFF
TRBV19	TRBJ2-5	.	16	CASSKLKGQSQETQYF
TRBV4-2	TRBJ2-7	.	15	CASSQDGGLLYEQYF
TRBV11-2	TRBJ2-1	.	15	CASSFRLAGGDEQFF
TRBV3-1/TRBV3-2	TRBJ2-5	.	14	CASSQGSGKETQYF
TRBV19	TRBJ1-6	few	16	CASSAVPSSYNSPLHF
TRBV2	TRBJ1-1	.	13	CASSQGGNTEAFF
TRBV7-8	TRBJ1-2	.	14	CASSLMIENYGYTF
TRBV5-6	TRBJ2-3	few	14	CASSLWTALTTQYF
TRBV27	TRBJ1-5	.	14	CASRPRAGNQPQHF
TRBV7-3	TRBJ1-1	.	14	CASSRDTVNTEAFF
TRBV25-1	TRBJ1-6	.	13	CASSEVGWSPLHF
TRBV5-1	TRBJ1-2	.	15	CASSLDGEGTYGYTF